A selection of T cell receptor beta chains follows, all from one sample in a study of T-cell memory formation after mild COVID-19. TCRdb reprocessed the 5' RACE reads via MiXCR and lists one record per CDR3 protein. The data show hundreds of thousands of distinct CDR3 sequences, with roughly 20% seen just once and around 12% held by the top ten. Sequencing input: PBMCs or a T cell subset sorted from them (not recorded which). These receptors were taken from an adult woman who had mild COVID-19 (a few samples of this study predate the infection). Cell type and time point are not known. CDR3s include the opening cysteine and the closing phenylalanine or tryptophan. The D gene is left open where the match is weak. Clone size appears in some rows only: once, few, many, or a class for an expanded clone.

clone size: few
V gene: TRBV21-1
J gene: TRBJ1-4
D gene: .
CDR3 protein: CARRQGDTYNEKLFF
CDR3 DNA: TGTGCCCGCAGACAGGGCGACACTTATAATGAAAAACTGTTTTTT

clone size: many
V gene: TRBV7-2
J gene: TRBJ2-7
D gene: TRBD2
CDR3 protein: CASSPRTSGIDEQYF
CDR3 DNA: TGTGCCAGCAGCCCCCGGACTAGCGGGATCGACGAGCAGTACTTC

clone size: few
V gene: TRBV9
J gene: TRBJ2-7
D gene: .
CDR3 protein: CASSVGQAGAYEQYF
CDR3 DNA: TGTGCCAGCAGCGTGGGGCAGGCCGGGGCCTACGAGCAGTACTTC

clone size: .
V gene: TRBV5-1
J gene: TRBJ2-4
D gene: .
CDR3 protein: CASSLPGINENIQYF
CDR3 DNA: TGCGCCAGCAGCTTGCCCGGCATAAACGAAAACATTCAGTACTTC

clone size: .
V gene: TRBV19
J gene: TRBJ1-2
D gene: TRBD1
CDR3 protein: CASSSRVAGQGGGYTF
CDR3 DNA: TGTGCCAGTAGTAGTCGTGTTGCGGGACAGGGAGGCGGCTACACCTTC

clone size: few
V gene: TRBV27
J gene: TRBJ2-1
D gene: TRBD2
CDR3 protein: CASSLRGLDTYNEQFF
CDR3 DNA: TGTGCCAGCAGTCTCAGAGGACTAGATACCTACAATGAGCAGTTCTTC

clone size: .
V gene: TRBV20-1
J gene: TRBJ2-3
D gene: .
CDR3 protein: CSARVGSGITDTQYF
CDR3 DNA: TGCAGTGCTAGGGTGGGGTCTGGGATCACAGATACGCAGTATTTT

clone size: few
V gene: TRBV7-2
J gene: TRBJ1-2
D gene: TRBD1
CDR3 protein: CASSFPPTGITFGYGYTF
CDR3 DNA: TGTGCCAGCAGCTTCCCCCCGACAGGGATCACCTTCGGCTATGGCTACACCTTC

clone size: few
V gene: TRBV12-3/TRBV12-4
J gene: TRBJ2-3
D gene: TRBD2
CDR3 protein: CASSWYGVAGDTDTQYF
CDR3 DNA: TGTGCCAGCAGTTGGTACGGGGTAGCGGGGGACACAGATACGCAGTATTTT

clone size: few
V gene: TRBV29-1
J gene: TRBJ2-3
D gene: TRBD1
CDR3 protein: CSAIGQGDTQYF
CDR3 DNA: TGCAGCGCCATAGGACAGGGAGATACGCAGTATTTT

clone size: .
V gene: TRBV25-1
J gene: TRBJ2-3
D gene: .
CDR3 protein: CASSIPGTGGTDTQYF
CDR3 DNA: TGTGCCAGCAGTATCCCGGGGACGGGGGGCACAGATACGCAGTATTTT

clone size: few
V gene: TRBV5-1
J gene: TRBJ2-7
D gene: .
CDR3 protein: CASSERTTYEQYF
CDR3 DNA: TGCGCCAGCAGCGAAAGGACAACCTACGAGCAGTACTTC

clone size: many
V gene: TRBV4-2
J gene: TRBJ2-2
D gene: .
CDR3 protein: CASSQVSANTGELFF
CDR3 DNA: TGTGCCAGCAGCCAAGTGAGCGCGAACACCGGGGAGCTGTTTTTT

clone size: .
V gene: TRBV7-9
J gene: TRBJ2-7
D gene: .
CDR3 protein: CASSPPGLSGYEQYF
CDR3 DNA: TGTGCCAGCAGCCCGCCGGGACTTTCCGGCTACGAGCAGTACTTC

clone size: .
V gene: TRBV18
J gene: TRBJ1-1
D gene: .
CDR3 protein: CASSPPVGSMNTEAFF
CDR3 DNA: TGTGCCAGCTCACCACCGGTGGGCAGCATGAACACTGAAGCTTTCTTT

clone size: few
V gene: TRBV20-1
J gene: TRBJ2-3
D gene: TRBD2
CDR3 protein: CSARDPAGAGRQYF
CDR3 DNA: TGCAGTGCTAGAGATCCTGCGGGAGCCGGTCGGCAGTATTTT

clone size: .
V gene: TRBV7-2
J gene: TRBJ1-5
D gene: .
CDR3 protein: CASSWYPNQPQHF
CDR3 DNA: TGTGCCAGCAGCTGGTATCCCAATCAGCCCCAGCATTTT

clone size: .
V gene: TRBV7-9
J gene: TRBJ1-1
D gene: .
CDR3 protein: CASSRTAAVNTEAFF
CDR3 DNA: TGTGCCAGCAGCCGAACGGCAGCAGTGAACACTGAAGCTTTCTTT

clone size: .
V gene: TRBV6-5
J gene: TRBJ2-3
D gene: TRBD2
CDR3 protein: CASSYVRIAGVGSTDTQYF
CDR3 DNA: TGTGCCAGCAGTTACGTCAGGATAGCGGGAGTTGGAAGCACAGATACGCAGTATTTT

clone size: many
V gene: TRBV6-4
J gene: TRBJ2-2
D gene: .
CDR3 protein: CASSDREWSGELFF
CDR3 DNA: TGTGCCAGCAGTGACAGGGAATGGAGCGGGGAGCTGTTTTTT

clone size: .
V gene: TRBV20-1
J gene: TRBJ2-1
D gene: TRBD2
CDR3 protein: CSAPTRTSGSLEQFF
CDR3 DNA: TGCAGTGCCCCCACGAGGACTAGCGGGAGTCTTGAGCAGTTCTTC

clone size: few
V gene: TRBV6-5
J gene: TRBJ2-7
D gene: .
CDR3 protein: CASSYTDTYEQYF
CDR3 DNA: TGTGCCAGCAGTTACACGGACACCTACGAGCAGTACTTC

clone size: .
V gene: TRBV7-3
J gene: TRBJ2-1
D gene: .
CDR3 protein: CASSPATSNEQFF
CDR3 DNA: TGTGCCAGCAGTCCCGCTACCAGCAATGAGCAGTTCTTC

clone size: .
V gene: TRBV15
J gene: TRBJ2-7
D gene: .
CDR3 protein: CATSRDLGASYEQYF
CDR3 DNA: TGTGCCACCAGCAGAGATCTGGGGGCTTCCTACGAGCAGTACTTC

clone size: .
V gene: TRBV20-1
J gene: TRBJ2-5
D gene: TRBD2
CDR3 protein: CSARDGTTSGRGAQYF
CDR3 DNA: TGCAGTGCTAGAGATGGGACGACTAGCGGGAGGGGGGCCCAGTACTTC

clone size: many
V gene: TRBV7-8
J gene: TRBJ2-5
D gene: .
CDR3 protein: CASSLEVSPPEETQYF
CDR3 DNA: TGTGCCAGCAGCTTAGAAGTTAGCCCCCCCGAAGAGACCCAGTACTTC

clone size: .
V gene: TRBV18
J gene: TRBJ2-1
D gene: TRBD2
CDR3 protein: CASSPASGDGEQFF
CDR3 DNA: TGTGCCAGCTCACCAGCTAGCGGGGATGGTGAGCAGTTCTTC

clone size: .
V gene: TRBV6-5
J gene: TRBJ2-7
D gene: TRBD2
CDR3 protein: CASSYEGGRAREQYF
CDR3 DNA: TGTGCCAGCAGTTACGAAGGCGGGAGGGCCCGGGAGCAGTACTTC

clone size: .
V gene: TRBV12-3/TRBV12-4
J gene: TRBJ1-2
D gene: TRBD1
CDR3 protein: CASRRQGRYGYTF
CDR3 DNA: TGTGCCAGCAGGCGACAGGGGCGGTATGGCTACACCTTC

clone size: .
V gene: TRBV7-6
J gene: TRBJ1-1
D gene: .
CDR3 protein: CASSLVLGARTNTEAFF
CDR3 DNA: TGTGCCAGCAGCTTAGTTTTGGGGGCCCGTACAAACACTGAAGCTTTCTTT

clone size: few
V gene: TRBV24-1
J gene: TRBJ2-7
D gene: TRBD1
CDR3 protein: CATSETTGAEQYF
CDR3 DNA: TGTGCCACCAGTGAGACGACAGGGGCCGAGCAGTACTTC

clone size: .
V gene: TRBV4-1
J gene: TRBJ2-7
D gene: TRBD2
CDR3 protein: CASSQASGSRYEQYF
CDR3 DNA: TGCGCCAGCAGCCAAGCTAGCGGGAGTAGATACGAGCAGTACTTC

clone size: few
V gene: TRBV20-1
J gene: TRBJ1-2
D gene: TRBD1
CDR3 protein: CSARRDSGNYGYTF
CDR3 DNA: TGCAGTGCTAGGAGGGACAGCGGCAACTATGGCTACACCTTC

clone size: many
V gene: TRBV7-2
J gene: TRBJ2-5
D gene: TRBD2
CDR3 protein: CASSLMAGVGETQYF
CDR3 DNA: TGTGCCAGCAGCTTAATGGCGGGAGTTGGTGAGACCCAGTACTTC

clone size: many
V gene: TRBV24-1
J gene: TRBJ2-7
D gene: TRBD1
CDR3 protein: CATSDSRQGSYEQYF
CDR3 DNA: TGTGCCACCAGTGATTCCCGACAGGGATCCTACGAGCAGTACTTC